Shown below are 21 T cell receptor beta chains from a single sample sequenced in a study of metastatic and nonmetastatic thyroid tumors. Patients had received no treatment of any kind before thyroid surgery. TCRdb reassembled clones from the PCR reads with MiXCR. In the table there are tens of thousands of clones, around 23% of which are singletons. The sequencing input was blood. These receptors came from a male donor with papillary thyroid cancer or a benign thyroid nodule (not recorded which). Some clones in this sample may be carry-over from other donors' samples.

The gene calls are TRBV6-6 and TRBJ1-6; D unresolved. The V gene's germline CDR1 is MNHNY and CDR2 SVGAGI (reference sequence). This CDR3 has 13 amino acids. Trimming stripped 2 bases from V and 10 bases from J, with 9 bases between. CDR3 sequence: CASSYDISSPLHF. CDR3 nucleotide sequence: TGTGCCAGCAGTTACGACATAAGCTCACCCCTCCACTTT.

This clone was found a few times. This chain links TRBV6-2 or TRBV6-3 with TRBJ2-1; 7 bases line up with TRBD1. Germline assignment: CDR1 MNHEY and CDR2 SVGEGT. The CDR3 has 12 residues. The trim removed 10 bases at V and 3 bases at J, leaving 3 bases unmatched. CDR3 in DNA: TGTGCCATCCGGGACAGCTACAATGAGCAGTTCTTC. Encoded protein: CAIRDSYNEQFF.

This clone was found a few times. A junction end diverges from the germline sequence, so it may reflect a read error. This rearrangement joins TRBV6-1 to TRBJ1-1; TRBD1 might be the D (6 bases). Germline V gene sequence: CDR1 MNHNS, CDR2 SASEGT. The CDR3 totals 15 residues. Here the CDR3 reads CASSEGRGLGNEALF. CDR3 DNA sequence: TGTGCCAGCAGTGAAGGCAGGGGATTGGGGAATGAAGCTTTATTT.

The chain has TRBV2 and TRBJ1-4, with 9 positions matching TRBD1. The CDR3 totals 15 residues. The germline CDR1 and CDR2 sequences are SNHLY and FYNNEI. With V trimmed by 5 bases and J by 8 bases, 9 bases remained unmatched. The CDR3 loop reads CASSSDRGSGEKLFF. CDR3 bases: TGTGCCAGCAGTTCAGACAGGGGGTCTGGGGAAAAACTGTTTTTT. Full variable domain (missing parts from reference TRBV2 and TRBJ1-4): EPEVTQTPSHQVTQMGQEVILRCVPISNHLYFYWYRQILGQKVEFLVSFYNNEISEKSEIFDDQFSVERPDGSNFTLKIRSTKLEDSAMYFCASSSDRGSGEKLFFGSGTQLSVL.

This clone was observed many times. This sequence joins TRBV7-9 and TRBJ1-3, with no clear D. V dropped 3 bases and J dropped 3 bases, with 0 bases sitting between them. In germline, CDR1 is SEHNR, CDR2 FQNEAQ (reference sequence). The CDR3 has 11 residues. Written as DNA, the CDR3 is TGTGCCAGCAGCTTTGGAAACACCATATATTTT. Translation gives CASSFGNTIYF. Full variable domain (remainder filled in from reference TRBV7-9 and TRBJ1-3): DTGVSQNPRHKITKRGQNVTFRCDPISEHNRLYWYRQTLGQGPEFLTYFQNEAQLEKSRLLSDRFSAERPKGSFSTLEIQRTEQGDSAMYLCASSFGNTIYFGEGSWLTVV.

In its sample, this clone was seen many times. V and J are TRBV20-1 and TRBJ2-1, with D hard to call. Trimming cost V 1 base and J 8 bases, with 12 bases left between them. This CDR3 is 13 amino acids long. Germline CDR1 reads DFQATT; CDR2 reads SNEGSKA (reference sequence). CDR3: CSARVKHLDEQFF. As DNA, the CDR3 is TGCAGTGCTAGAGTTAAACACCTGGATGAGCAGTTCTTC.

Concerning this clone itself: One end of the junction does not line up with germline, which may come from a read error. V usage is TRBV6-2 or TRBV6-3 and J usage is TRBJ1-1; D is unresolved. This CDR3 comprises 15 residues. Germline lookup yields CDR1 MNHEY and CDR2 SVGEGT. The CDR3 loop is CASRSRRGMNTESFF. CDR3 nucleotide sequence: TGTGCCAGCAGATCTCGACGGGGTATGAACACTGAATCTTTCTTT.

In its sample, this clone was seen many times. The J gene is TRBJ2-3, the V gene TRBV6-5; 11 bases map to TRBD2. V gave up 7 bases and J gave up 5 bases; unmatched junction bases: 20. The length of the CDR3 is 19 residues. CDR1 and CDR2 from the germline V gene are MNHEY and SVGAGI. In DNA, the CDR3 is TGTGCCAGCACCGGACCGTGGGGCCTAGCGGGAGGCGAGATAGATACGCAGTATTTT. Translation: CASTGPWGLAGGEIDTQYF.

The CDR3 region is CSAGTSGRFEQFF. CDR3 bases: TGCAGTGCCGGGACTAGCGGGAGGTTTGAGCAGTTCTTC. This sequence joins TRBV20-1 and TRBJ2-1, with 15 bases lining up with TRBD2. Looked up from germline, CDR1 is DFQATT and CDR2 is SNEGSKA (reference sequence). CDR3 length equals 13 residues. V shed 6 bases, J shed 9 bases, and the junction held 3 bases outside the gene matches.

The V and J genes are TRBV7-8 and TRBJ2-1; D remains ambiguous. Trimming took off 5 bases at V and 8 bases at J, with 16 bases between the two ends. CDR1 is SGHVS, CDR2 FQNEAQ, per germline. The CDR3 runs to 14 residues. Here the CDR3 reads CASSATSRVDEQFF. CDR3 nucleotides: TGTGCCAGCAGCGCCACCTCTAGAGTCGATGAGCAGTTCTTC. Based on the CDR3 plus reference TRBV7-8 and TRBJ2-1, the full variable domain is GAGVSQSPRYKVAKRGQDVALRCDPISGHVSLFWYQQALGQGPEFLTYFQNEAQLDKSGLPSDRFFAERPEGSVSTLKIQRTQQEDSAVYLCASSATSRVDEQFFGPGTRLTVL.

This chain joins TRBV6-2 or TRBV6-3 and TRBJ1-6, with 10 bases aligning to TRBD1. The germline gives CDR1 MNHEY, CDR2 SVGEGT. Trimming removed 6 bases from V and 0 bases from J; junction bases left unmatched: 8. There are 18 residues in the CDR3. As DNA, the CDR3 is TGTGCCAGCAGCGGACGGGACAGGGGCAACTCCTATAATTCACCCCTCCACTTT. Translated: CASSGRDRGNSYNSPLHF.

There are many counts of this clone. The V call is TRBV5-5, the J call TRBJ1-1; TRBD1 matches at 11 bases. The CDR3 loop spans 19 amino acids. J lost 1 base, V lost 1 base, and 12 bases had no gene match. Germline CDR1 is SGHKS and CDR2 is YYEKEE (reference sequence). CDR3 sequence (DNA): TGTGCCAGCAGCTTGTTCGGGACAGGGGGAGAAGGTCGGAACACTGAAGCTTTCTTT. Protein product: CASSLFGTGGEGRNTEAFF.

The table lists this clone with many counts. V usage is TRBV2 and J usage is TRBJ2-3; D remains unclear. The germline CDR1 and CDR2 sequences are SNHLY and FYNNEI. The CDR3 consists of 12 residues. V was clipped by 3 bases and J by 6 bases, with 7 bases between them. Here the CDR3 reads CASSESGDTQYF. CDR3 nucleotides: TGTGCCAGCAGTGAGTCCGGGGATACGCAGTATTTT.

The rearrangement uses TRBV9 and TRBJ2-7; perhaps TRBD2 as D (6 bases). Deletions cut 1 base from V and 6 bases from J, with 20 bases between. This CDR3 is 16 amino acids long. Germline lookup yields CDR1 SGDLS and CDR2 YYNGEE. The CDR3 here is CASSVRAEGGRTEQYF. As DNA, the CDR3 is TGTGCCAGCAGCGTAAGGGCAGAGGGAGGTCGTACCGAGCAGTACTTC.

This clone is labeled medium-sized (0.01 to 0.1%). In DNA form, the CDR3 reads TGTGCCAGCAGGCCAATCGGGGTCGGCTATGGCTACACCTTC. Translation gives CASRPIGVGYGYTF. This chain joins TRBV28 and TRBJ1-2; D is undetermined. CDR1 is MDHEN and CDR2 is SYDVKM in the germline V gene. This CDR3 has 14 amino acids. Trimming stripped 6 bases from V and 4 bases from J, with 15 bases between.

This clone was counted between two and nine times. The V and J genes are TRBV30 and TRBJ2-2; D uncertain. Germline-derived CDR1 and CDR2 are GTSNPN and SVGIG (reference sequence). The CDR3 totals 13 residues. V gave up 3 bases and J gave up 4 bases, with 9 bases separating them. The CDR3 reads CAWSHMATGELFF. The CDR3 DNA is TGTGCCTGGAGCCACATGGCCACCGGGGAGCTGTTTTTT.

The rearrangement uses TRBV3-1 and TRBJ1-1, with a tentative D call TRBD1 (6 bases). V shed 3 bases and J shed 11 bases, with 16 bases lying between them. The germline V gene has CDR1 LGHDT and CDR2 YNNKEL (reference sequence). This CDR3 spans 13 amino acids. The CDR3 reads CASSHPGHSGAFF. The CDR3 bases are TGTGCCAGCAGCCATCCGGGACATTCGGGTGCTTTCTTT.

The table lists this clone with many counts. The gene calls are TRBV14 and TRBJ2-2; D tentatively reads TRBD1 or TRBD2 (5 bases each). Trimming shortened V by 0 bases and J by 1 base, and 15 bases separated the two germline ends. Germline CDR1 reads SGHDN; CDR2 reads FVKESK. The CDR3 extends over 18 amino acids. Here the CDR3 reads CASSQDLWGTRNTGELFF. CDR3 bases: TGTGCCAGCAGCCAAGATCTTTGGGGGACGAGGAACACCGGGGAGCTGTTTTTT.

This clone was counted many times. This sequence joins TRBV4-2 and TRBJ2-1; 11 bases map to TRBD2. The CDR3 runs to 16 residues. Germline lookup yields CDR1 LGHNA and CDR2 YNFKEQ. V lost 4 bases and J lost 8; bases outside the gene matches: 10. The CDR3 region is CASSPPTGLAVDEQFF. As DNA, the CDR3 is TGTGCCAGCAGCCCACCAACGGGACTAGCGGTGGATGAGCAGTTCTTC.

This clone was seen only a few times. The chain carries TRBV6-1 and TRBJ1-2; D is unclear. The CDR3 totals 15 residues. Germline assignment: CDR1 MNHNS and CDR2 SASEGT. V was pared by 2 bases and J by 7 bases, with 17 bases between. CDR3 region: CASSEPGWVRPGYTF. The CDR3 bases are TGTGCCAGCAGTGAACCGGGATGGGTCAGACCTGGCTACACCTTC.

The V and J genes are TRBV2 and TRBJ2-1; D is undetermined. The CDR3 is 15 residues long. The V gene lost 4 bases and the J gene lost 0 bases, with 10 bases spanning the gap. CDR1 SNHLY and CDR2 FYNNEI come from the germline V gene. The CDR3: CASSGRSHSYNEQFF. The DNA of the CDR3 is TGTGCCAGCAGTGGACGCTCCCACTCCTACAATGAGCAGTTCTTC.